This TCR beta chain emerged from a study of beta chain features in type 1 diabetes. Germline-derived CDR1 and CDR2 are SGHVS and FQNEAQ. V dropped 5 bases and J dropped 3 bases, with 14 bases sitting between them. CDR3 size: 14 residues. Of the isolated RNA, all was reverse transcribed, and so the sequenced material was expressed TCRB transcripts. Some clones are missing from TCRdb's copy, which holds only in-frame ones; the method was immunoSEQ multiplex PCR. Of almost 350,000 clones listed, 7% to 9% were seen once; the top ten hold approximately 0.47%. This chain links TRBV7-8 with TRBJ2-7; TRBD1 or TRBD2 may be the D gene (5 bases each). The sequenced sample was central memory CD4+ T cells from blood. This TCR derives from a woman under 30 in good health. The CDR3 here is CASSPTGTHYEQYF. DNA of the CDR3: TGTGCCAGCAGCCCCACCGGGACCCACTACGAGCAGTACTTC.